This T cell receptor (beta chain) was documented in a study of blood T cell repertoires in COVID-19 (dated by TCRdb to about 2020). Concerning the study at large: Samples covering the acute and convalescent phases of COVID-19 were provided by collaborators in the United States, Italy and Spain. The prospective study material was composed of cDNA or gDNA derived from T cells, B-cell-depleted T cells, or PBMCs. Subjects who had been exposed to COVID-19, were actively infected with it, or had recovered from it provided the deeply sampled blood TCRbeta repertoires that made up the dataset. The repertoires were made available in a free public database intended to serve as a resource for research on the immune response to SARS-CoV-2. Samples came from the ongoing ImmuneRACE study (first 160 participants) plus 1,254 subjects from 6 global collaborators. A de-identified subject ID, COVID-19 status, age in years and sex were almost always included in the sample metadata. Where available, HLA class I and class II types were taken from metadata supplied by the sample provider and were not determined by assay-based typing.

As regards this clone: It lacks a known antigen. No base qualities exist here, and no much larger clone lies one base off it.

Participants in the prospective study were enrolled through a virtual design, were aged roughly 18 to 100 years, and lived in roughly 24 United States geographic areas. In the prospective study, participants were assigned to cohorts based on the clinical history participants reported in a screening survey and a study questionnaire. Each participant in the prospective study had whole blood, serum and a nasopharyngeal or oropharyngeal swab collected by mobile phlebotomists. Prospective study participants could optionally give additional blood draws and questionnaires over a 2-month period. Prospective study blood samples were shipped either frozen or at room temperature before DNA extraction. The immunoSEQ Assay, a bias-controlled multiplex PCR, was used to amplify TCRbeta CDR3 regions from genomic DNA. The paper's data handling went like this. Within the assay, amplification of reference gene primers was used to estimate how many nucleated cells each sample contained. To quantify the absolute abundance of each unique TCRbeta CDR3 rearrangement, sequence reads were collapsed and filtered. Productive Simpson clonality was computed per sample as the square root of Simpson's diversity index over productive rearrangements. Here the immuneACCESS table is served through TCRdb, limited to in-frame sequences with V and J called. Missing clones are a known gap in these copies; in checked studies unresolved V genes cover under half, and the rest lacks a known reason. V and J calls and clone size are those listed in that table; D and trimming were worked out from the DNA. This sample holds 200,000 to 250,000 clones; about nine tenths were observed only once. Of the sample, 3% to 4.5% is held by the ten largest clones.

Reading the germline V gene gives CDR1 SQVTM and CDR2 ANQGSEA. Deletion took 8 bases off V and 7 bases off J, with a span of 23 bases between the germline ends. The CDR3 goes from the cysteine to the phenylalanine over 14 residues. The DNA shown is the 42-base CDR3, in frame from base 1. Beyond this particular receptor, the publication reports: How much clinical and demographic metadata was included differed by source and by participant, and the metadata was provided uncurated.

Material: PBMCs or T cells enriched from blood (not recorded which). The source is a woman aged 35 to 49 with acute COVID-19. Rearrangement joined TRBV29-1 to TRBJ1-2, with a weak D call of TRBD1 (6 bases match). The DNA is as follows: TGCAGCACCTCGAGGGGGAGCGGGATGGGTGGCTACACCTTC. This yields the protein CSTSRGSGMGGYTF.